The clone carrying this T cell receptor beta chain was observed many times. Its specificity is not known. This entry comes from a study of T-cell memory formation after mild COVID-19. The study, taken as a whole, reports: CD4/CD8 balance characterized clones contracting day 15 to 85, and CD4+ skew characterized later expanders. Shrinking CD4+ clones resided mostly in CM and EM, and CD8+ ones in EMRA. Clonal second-wave expansions that peaked on day 37 had unconfirmed SARS-CoV-2 specificity. Memory from before infection featured some responding clones, which suggests cross-reactive memory joined.

With 8 bases removed from V and 0 bases from J, the gap between germline ends came to 11 bases. CDR1 and CDR2 from the germline V gene are MRHNA and SNTAGT. The CDR3 extends over 14 amino acids. TCRdb processed the 5' RACE reads anew with MiXCR; each CDR3 protein has one entry. The table lists roughly 130,000 distinct CDR3 sequences, about 6% of them singletons. The specimen was PBMCs or a T cell subset sorted from them (not recorded which). The TCR comes from an adult woman who had mild COVID-19 (a few samples of this study predate the infection). Cell type and time point are not known. V and J are TRBV6-4 and TRBJ2-1, with D perhaps being TRBD1 or TRBD2 (5 bases each). The CDR3 nucleotides are TGTGCCAGCCGCCGGGACGTCTCCTACAATGAGCAGTTCTTC. Its translation is CASRRDVSYNEQFF.